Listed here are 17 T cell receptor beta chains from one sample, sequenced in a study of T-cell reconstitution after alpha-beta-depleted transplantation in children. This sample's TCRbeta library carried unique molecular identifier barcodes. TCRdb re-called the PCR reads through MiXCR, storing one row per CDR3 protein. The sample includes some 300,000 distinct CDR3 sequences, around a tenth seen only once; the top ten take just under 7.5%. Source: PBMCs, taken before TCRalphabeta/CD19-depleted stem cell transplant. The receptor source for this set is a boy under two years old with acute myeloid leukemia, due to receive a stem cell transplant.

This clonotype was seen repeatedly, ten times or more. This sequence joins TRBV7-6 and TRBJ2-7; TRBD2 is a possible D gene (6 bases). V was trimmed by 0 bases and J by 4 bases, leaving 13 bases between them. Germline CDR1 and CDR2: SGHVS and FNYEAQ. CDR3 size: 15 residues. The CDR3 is CASSLAGDSSYEQYF. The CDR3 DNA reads TGTGCCAGCAGCTTAGCAGGGGACTCCTCTTACGAGCAGTACTTC.

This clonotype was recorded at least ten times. CDR3: CASSNRPSTDTQYF. The CDR3 DNA reads TGTGCCAGCAGCAACAGGCCTAGCACAGATACGCAGTATTTT. The chain combines TRBV12-3 or TRBV12-4 with TRBJ2-3, with D perhaps matching TRBD1 (5 bases). V was pared by 6 bases and J by 0 bases, with 10 bases between. CDR3 size: 14 residues.

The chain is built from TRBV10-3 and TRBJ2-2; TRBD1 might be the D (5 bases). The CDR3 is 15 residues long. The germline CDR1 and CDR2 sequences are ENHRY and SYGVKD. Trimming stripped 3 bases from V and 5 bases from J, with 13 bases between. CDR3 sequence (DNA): TGTGCCATCAGTGAACCCAGGGATCGGACCGGGGAGCTGTTTTTT. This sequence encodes CAISEPRDRTGELFF.

CDR3 nucleotides: TGTGCCAGCAAAAGATACCCAGATACGCAGTATTTT. It yields the protein CASKRYPDTQYF. J is TRBJ2-3 and V is TRBV12-3 or TRBV12-4; unclear D gene. CDR3 length: 12 residues. Trimming pared 7 bases from V and 4 bases from J, leaving 9 bases between.

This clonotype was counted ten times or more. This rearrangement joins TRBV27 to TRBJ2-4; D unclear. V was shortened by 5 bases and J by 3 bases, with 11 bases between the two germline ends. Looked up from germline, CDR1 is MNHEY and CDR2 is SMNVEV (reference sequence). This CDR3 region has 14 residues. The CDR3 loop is CASSTSMGKNIQYF. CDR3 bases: TGTGCCAGCAGTACCTCCATGGGCAAAAACATTCAGTACTTC.

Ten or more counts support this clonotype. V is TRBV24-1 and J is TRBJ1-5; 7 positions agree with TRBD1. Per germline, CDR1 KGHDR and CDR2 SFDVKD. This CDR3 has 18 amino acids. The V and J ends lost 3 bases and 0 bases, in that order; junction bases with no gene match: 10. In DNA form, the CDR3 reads TGTGCCACCAGTGATAGGTACAGGGGCGGTTATAGCAATCAGCCCCAGCATTTT. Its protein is CATSDRYRGGYSNQPQHF.

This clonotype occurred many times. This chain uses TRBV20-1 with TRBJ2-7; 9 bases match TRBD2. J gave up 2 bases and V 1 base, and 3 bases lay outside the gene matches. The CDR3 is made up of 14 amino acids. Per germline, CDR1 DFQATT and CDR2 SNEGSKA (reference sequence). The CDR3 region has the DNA TGCAGTGCTAGAGCCCCTAGCGGGGCCTACGAGCAGTACTTC. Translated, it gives CSARAPSGAYEQYF.

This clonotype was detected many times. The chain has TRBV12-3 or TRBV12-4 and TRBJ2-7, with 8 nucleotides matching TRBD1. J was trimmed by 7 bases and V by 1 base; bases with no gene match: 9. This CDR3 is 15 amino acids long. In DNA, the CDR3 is TGTGCCAGCAGTTTAGGGACAGGGCGCCTCCGTGAGCAGTACTTC. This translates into CASSLGTGRLREQYF.

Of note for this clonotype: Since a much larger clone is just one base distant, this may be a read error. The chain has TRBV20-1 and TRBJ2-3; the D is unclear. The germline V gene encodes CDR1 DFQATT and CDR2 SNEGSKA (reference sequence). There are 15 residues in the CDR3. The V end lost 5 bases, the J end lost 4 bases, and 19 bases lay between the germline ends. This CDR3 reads CSAPHGYKAPDTQYF. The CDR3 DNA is TGCAGTGCTCCTCACGGCTATAAAGCGCCAGATACGCAGTATTTT.

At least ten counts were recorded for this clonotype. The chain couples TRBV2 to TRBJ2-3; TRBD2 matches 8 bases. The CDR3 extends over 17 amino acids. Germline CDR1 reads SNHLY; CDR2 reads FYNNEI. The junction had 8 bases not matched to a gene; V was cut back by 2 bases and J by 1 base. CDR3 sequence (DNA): TGTGCCAGCAGTGAATTAACCGGGACTAGGGGCACAGATACGCAGTATTTT. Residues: CASSELTGTRGTDTQYF.

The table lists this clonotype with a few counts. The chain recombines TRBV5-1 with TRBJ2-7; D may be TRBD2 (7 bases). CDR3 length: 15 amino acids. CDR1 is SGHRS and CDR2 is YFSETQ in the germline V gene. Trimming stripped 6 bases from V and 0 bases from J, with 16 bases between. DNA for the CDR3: TGCGCCAGCAACCCTAGGGGGGGAAACTCCTACGAGCAGTACTTC. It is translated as CASNPRGGNSYEQYF.

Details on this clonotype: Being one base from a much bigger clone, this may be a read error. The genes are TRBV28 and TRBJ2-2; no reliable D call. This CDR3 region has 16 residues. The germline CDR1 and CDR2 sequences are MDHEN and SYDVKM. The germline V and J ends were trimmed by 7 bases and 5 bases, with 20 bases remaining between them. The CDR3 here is CASNFRFGFRTGELFF. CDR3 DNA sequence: TGTGCCAGCAATTTCAGATTCGGGTTTAGGACCGGGGAGCTGTTTTTT.

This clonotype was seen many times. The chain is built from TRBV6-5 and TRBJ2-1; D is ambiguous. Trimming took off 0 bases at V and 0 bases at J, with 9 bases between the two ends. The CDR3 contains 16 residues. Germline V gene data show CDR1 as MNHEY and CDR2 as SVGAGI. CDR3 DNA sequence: TGTGCCAGCAGTTACTCGACACCGGCCTCCTACAATGAGCAGTTCTTC. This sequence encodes CASSYSTPASYNEQFF.

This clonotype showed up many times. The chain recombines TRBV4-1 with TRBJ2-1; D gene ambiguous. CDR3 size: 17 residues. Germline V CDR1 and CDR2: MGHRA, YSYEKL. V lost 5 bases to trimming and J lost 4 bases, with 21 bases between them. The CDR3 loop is CASSSPGYGPQYNEQFF. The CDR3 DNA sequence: TGCGCCAGCAGCAGCCCTGGTTACGGGCCCCAGTACAATGAGCAGTTCTTC.

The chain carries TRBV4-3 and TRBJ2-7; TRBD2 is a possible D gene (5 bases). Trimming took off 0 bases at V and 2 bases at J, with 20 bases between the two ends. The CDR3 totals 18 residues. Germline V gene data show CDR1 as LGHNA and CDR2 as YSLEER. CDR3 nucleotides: TGCGCCAGCAGCCAAGATAGGGTGGGCGAGCGGTTAGCCTACGAGCAGTACTTC. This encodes CASSQDRVGERLAYEQYF.

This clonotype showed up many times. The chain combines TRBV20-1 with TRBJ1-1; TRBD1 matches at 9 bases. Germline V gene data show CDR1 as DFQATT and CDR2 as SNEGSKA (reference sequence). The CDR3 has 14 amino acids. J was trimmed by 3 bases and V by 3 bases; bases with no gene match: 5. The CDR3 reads CSASPDRGYTEAFF. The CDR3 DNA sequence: TGCAGTGCTAGTCCGGACAGGGGATACACTGAAGCTTTCTTT.

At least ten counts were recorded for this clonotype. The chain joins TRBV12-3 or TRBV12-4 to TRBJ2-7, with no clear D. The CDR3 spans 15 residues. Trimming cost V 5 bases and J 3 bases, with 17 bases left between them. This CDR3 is CASSPRFVTFYEQYF. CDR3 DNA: TGTGCCAGCAGTCCCCGCTTCGTAACCTTCTACGAGCAGTACTTC.